These 8 T cell receptor beta chains were all obtained from the same sample, sequenced in a study of shared clonotypes between healthy human individuals. Produced via immunoSEQ multiplex PCR; TCRdb's table is partial and in-frame only. Of about 2.4 million clones in the sample, roughly 93% were seen once. The specimen was naive CD4+ T cells from PBMCs. Subset meaning: CD45RA+ positively selected. Receptors were obtained from a man aged 18 to 30 in good health. Some clones in this sample may be carry-over from other donors' samples.

This chain's CDR3 is CASSSIIGQANYGYTF. CDR3 nucleotides: TGTGCCAGCAGCTCCATAATAGGGCAGGCTAACTATGGCTACACCTTC. The chain couples TRBV9 to TRBJ1-2; D remains unclear. Germline lookup yields CDR1 SGDLS and CDR2 YYNGEE. V lost 4 bases and J 0 bases, leaving 16 bases between the germline ends. This CDR3 is 16 amino acids long.

This chain links TRBV21-1 with TRBJ1-2. TRBV21-1 is a pseudogene. This CDR3 has 14 residues. CDR3 nucleotide sequence: TGTGCCATCCCCCGAGGGCTACGTAACTATGGCTACACCTTC. Protein: CAIPRGLRNYGYTF.

The CDR3, as DNA: TGTGCCAGCAGGCCGGACAGGGTCCGGGAGACCCAGTACTTC. It is translated as CASRPDRVRETQYF. This chain connects TRBV5-8 to TRBJ2-5; TRBD1 aligns across 8 bases. CDR1 and CDR2 from the germline V gene are SGHTS and YDEGEE. J lost 5 bases, V lost 5 bases, and 8 bases had no gene match. The CDR3 is 14 residues long. The full variable domain, with the rest looked up from reference TRBV5-8 and TRBJ2-5, is EAGVTQSPTHLIKTRGQQATLRCSPISGHTSVYWYQQALGLGLQFLLWYDEGEERNRGNFPPRFSGRQFPNYSSELNVNALELEDSALYLCASRPDRVRETQYFGPGTRLLVL.

For this clone: Other nucleotide sequences from this sample produce the same CDR3. This chain links TRBV6-1 with TRBJ1-5, with TRBD1 matching over 11 bases. The length of the CDR3 is 14 residues. Per germline, CDR1 MNHNS and CDR2 SASEGT. Losses at the gene ends were 9 bases for V and 6 bases for J; bases not matched to a gene: 7. CDR3 nucleotide sequence: TGTGCCAGTGGAGGACAGGGGGCGATTCAGCCCCAGCATTTT. This sequence encodes CASGGQGAIQPQHF.

This chain's CDR3 is CASSLVYGVFYEQYF. The CDR3 region has the DNA TGTGCCAGCAGTTTAGTATATGGGGTTTTCTACGAGCAGTACTTC. The chain couples TRBV27 to TRBJ2-7; D is ambiguous. The V end was cut by 2 bases, the J end by 3 bases, with 14 bases between. The germline V gene has CDR1 MNHEY and CDR2 SMNVEV (reference sequence). CDR3 length: 15 amino acids.

This clone was seen only once. The chain combines TRBV4-3 with TRBJ2-7; 11 bases align to TRBD1. The germline CDR1 and CDR2 sequences are LGHNA and YSLEER. Trimming removed 4 bases from V and 3 bases from J; junction bases left unmatched: 5. This CDR3 is built from 15 residues. The CDR3 region is CASSLGTGGLYEQYF. In DNA form, the CDR3 reads TGCGCCAGCAGCCTAGGGACAGGGGGGCTCTACGAGCAGTACTTC.

J is TRBJ1-3 and V is TRBV28; TRBD1 agrees at 10 bases. This CDR3 is built from 16 residues. The germline V gene encodes CDR1 MDHEN and CDR2 SYDVKM. V was clipped by 6 bases and J by 4 bases; unmatched bases: 9. Written as DNA, the CDR3 is TGTGCCAGCAGCCGACAGGGGGCCTTTTTCGGAAACACCATATATTTT. Protein sequence: CASSRQGAFFGNTIYF.

The gene calls are TRBV11-2 and TRBJ1-2, with D possibly matching TRBD1 (5 bases). Germline CDR1 and CDR2: SGHAT and FQNNGV. The CDR3 loop spans 13 amino acids. Trimming removed 6 bases at V and 4 bases at J, with 12 bases between. The CDR3 protein is CASSTTEIYGYTF. CDR3 coding DNA: TGTGCCAGCAGTACGACAGAAATCTATGGCTACACCTTC.